This entry concerns a single TCR beta chain. The sample originates from a study of T cell changes during pregnancy in multiple sclerosis. Produced via immunoSEQ multiplex PCR; TCRdb's table is partial and in-frame only. The sample records 90,000 or so clones, 85% to 95% being singletons. The CDR3 contains 19 residues. From germline, CDR1 is MNHEY and CDR2 SMNVEV (reference sequence). Unmatched junction bases numbered 27, after V lost 7 bases and J lost 10 bases. The material sequenced was peripheral blood, taken after pregnancy. V and J are TRBV27 and TRBJ1-4; TRBD1 agrees at 7 bases. The sequence was obtained from a female donor in good health, enrolled as a control in a pregnancy study. The CDR3, as DNA: TGTGCCAGCAACAAGTGGGCAAAACCTGGACAGGAGGACTACCCAAAACTGTTTTTT. Its translation is CASNKWAKPGQEDYPKLFF.